Listed below are T cell receptor beta chains from one sample, sequenced in a study of post-analysis software for immune sequencing data. TCRdb fed the PCR reads into MiXCR, producing one record per CDR3 protein. This table has about 460,000 distinct CDR3 sequences, under 55% appearing once. The sample was blood. These TCRs come from a girl under 18 with multiple sclerosis. Each CDR3 is given with its conserved first and last residue. Fields, in order: clone size, D gene, V gene, J gene, CDR3 DNA, CDR3 protein. D genes are given only for firm matches. Clone sizes are given selectively: once, few, many, or a class where the clone is expanded.

few,TRBD2,TRBV7-9,TRBJ2-3,TGTGCCAGCAGCGCTAGCGGGAGGGAGAATACGCAGTATTTT,CASSASGRENTQYF
.,TRBD2,TRBV27,TRBJ2-7,TGTGCCAGCAGTTATTCGACTAGCGGGAGTTTACACGAGCAGTACTTC,CASSYSTSGSLHEQYF
.,.,TRBV4-2,TRBJ2-3,TGTGCCAGCAGCCAAGGGGTTGTAGCGGCCGCGGGAGATACGCAGTATTTT,CASSQGVVAAAGDTQYF
.,TRBD2,TRBV20-1,TRBJ2-5,TGCAGTGCTAGTCAGACTAGCGGGAAAGGGACCCAGTACTTC,CSASQTSGKGTQYF
few,.,TRBV7-7,TRBJ2-3,TGTGCTAGCAGCCCGGGTCCCGCCCCAGATACGCAGTATTTT,CASSPGPAPDTQYF
.,TRBD1,TRBV28,TRBJ1-2,TGTGCCAGCAGTTTATACAGGGGATATGGCTACACCTTC,CASSLYRGYGYTF
.,TRBD1,TRBV7-2,TRBJ2-3,TGTGCCAGCAGCTTAGTGACAGGGGGCGTCTCAGATACGCAGTATTTT,CASSLVTGGVSDTQYF
.,.,TRBV5-1,TRBJ2-5,TGCGCCAGCAGCTTGGAATGGAGGGAGGAGACCCAGTACTTC,CASSLEWREETQYF
.,.,TRBV5-1,TRBJ2-3,TGCGCCAGCAGCACCAAGGCAGCGGCTAGCACAGATACGCAGTATTTT,CASSTKAAASTDTQYF
few,.,TRBV7-2,TRBJ1-2,TGTGCCAGCAGCGCGACAGCGGGAGGATTCAATGGCTACACCTTC,CASSATAGGFNGYTF